Following are 32 T cell receptor beta chains from one sample sequenced in a study of cytotoxic CD8 clonotypes in ibrutinib-treated CLL. The table came from immunoSEQ multiplex PCR; TCRdb's copy has only in-frame clones and leaves some out. The sample has some 200,000 clones, 60% to 80% seen once. The sequenced sample was PBMCs, obtained after 12 months of ibrutinib treatment. Receptors were obtained from a human donor with chronic lymphocytic leukemia.

This chain links TRBV7-9 with TRBJ1-2, with 8 bases identical to TRBD1. The germline gives CDR1 SEHNR, CDR2 FQNEAQ (reference sequence). The CDR3 is made up of 15 amino acids. Unmatched junction bases numbered 2, after V lost 1 base and J lost 1 base. The CDR3 spells CASSLGDRGNYGYTF. The CDR3 nucleotides read TGTGCCAGCAGCTTAGGAGACAGGGGTAACTATGGCTACACCTTC. The full variable domain, with the rest looked up from reference TRBV7-9 and TRBJ1-2, is DTGVSQNPRHKITKRGQNVTFRCDPISEHNRLYWYRQTLGQGPEFLTYFQNEAQLEKSRLLSDRFSAERPKGSFSTLEIQRTEQGDSAMYLCASSLGDRGNYGYTFGSGTRLTVV.

The chain joins TRBV7-8 to TRBJ2-2; D unresolved. The germline V gene has CDR1 SGHVS and CDR2 FQNEAQ. This CDR3 has 16 amino acids. V was cut by 0 bases and J by 1 base, with 9 bases left in between. The CDR3 coding sequence is TGTGCCAGCAGCTTAGCGCCAGTGGGGAACACCGGGGAGCTGTTTTTT. Its protein product is CASSLAPVGNTGELFF.

The gene calls are TRBV6-5 and TRBJ1-1, with D tentatively TRBD1 (6 bases). Germline V gives CDR1 MNHEY, CDR2 SVGAGI. Trimming stripped 6 bases from V and 6 bases from J, with 8 bases between. The CDR3 runs to 11 residues. The CDR3 bases are TGTGCCAGCAGGGACAGTTCTGAAGCTTTCTTT. The encoded protein is CASRDSSEAFF.

The V and J genes are TRBV7-9 and TRBJ1-1; 7 positions match TRBD1. Germline lookup yields CDR1 SEHNR and CDR2 FQNEAQ (reference sequence). This CDR3 region has 13 residues. The V segment lost 10 bases and the J segment 0 bases; nucleotides outside the gene matches: 5. The CDR3 is CAIPGQMNTEAFF. Here the CDR3 DNA reads TGTGCCATACCGGGACAGATGAACACTGAAGCTTTCTTT.

This chain joins TRBV2 and TRBJ1-2; D possibly corresponds to TRBD1 (5 bases). V was clipped by 7 bases and J by 2 bases, with 11 bases between them. This CDR3 contains 13 residues. Germline V gives CDR1 SNHLY, CDR2 FYNNEI. The CDR3 here is CASISQENYGYTF. The CDR3 DNA reads TGTGCCAGCATTTCACAGGAAAACTATGGCTACACCTTC.

The chain joins TRBV7-9 to TRBJ2-2; the D gene could be TRBD1 or TRBD2 (5 bases each). Germline V gives CDR1 SEHNR, CDR2 FQNEAQ (reference sequence). V was pared by 7 bases and J by 6 bases, with 18 bases between. The CDR3 loop spans 15 amino acids. CDR3 in amino acids: CASTLGDDRSGELFF. CDR3 coding DNA: TGTGCCAGCACCCTCGGGGACGACCGGTCCGGGGAGCTGTTTTTT.

This chain joins TRBV11-2 and TRBJ2-5; 10 bases fit TRBD2. J gave up 3 bases and V 3 bases, and 7 bases lay outside the gene matches. CDR3 size: 16 residues. The germline V gene encodes CDR1 SGHAT and CDR2 FQNNGV. CDR3 bases: TGTGCCAGCAGCTTCGGCGGTGGGACTAGCGAAGAGACCCAGTACTTC. Translating it yields CASSFGGGTSEETQYF.

This chain links TRBV19 with TRBJ1-2; D is possibly TRBD1 (6 bases). V lost 6 bases and J lost 7, with 12 bases in between. CDR1 LNHDA and CDR2 SQIVND come from the germline V gene (reference sequence). The CDR3 consists of 12 residues. The CDR3 sequence is CASSPRGRGYTF. The CDR3 DNA reads as TGTGCCAGTAGCCCCAGGGGACGTGGCTACACCTTC.

The genes are TRBV5-5 and TRBJ1-5; D possibly corresponds to TRBD1 (5 bases). Germline V gives CDR1 SGHKS, CDR2 YYEKEE (reference sequence). The CDR3 length is 12 residues. Trimming cost V 4 bases and J 7 bases, with 9 bases left between them. The CDR3 DNA reads as TGTGCCAGCAGCCGGGACGGGCAGCCCCAGCATTTT. Protein: CASSRDGQPQHF.

J is TRBJ2-1 and V is TRBV19; TRBD1 or TRBD2 may be the D gene (5 bases each). Deletions cut 3 bases from V and 4 bases from J, with 13 bases between. This CDR3 spans 15 amino acids. Germline V gene sequence: CDR1 LNHDA, CDR2 SQIVND (reference sequence). The chain's CDR3 is CASSIGAAWYNEQFF. The CDR3 DNA is TGTGCCAGTAGTATCGGGGCGGCCTGGTACAATGAGCAGTTCTTC. Supplemented by reference TRBV19 and TRBJ2-1, the full variable domain reads DGGITQSPKYLFRKEGQNVTLSCEQNLNHDAMYWYRQDPGQGLRLIYYSQIVNDFQKGDIAEGYSVSREKKESFPLTVTSAQKNPTAFYLCASSIGAAWYNEQFFGPGTRLTVL.

V and J are TRBV11-2 and TRBJ2-3; 7 bases are a match to TRBD2. The CDR3 consists of 14 residues. Germline-derived CDR1 and CDR2 are SGHAT and FQNNGV. The V segment lost 4 bases and the J segment 5 bases; nucleotides outside the gene matches: 6. The CDR3 sequence: CASSYPSSGDTQYF. The CDR3 region has the DNA TGTGCCAGCAGCTATCCCTCTAGCGGAGATACGCAGTATTTT.

This clone was observed a few times. The chain couples TRBV6-5 to TRBJ1-5, with 9 bases lining up with TRBD1. This CDR3 contains 14 residues. Germline loops: CDR1 MNHEY, CDR2 SVGAGI. Trimming at V came to 8 bases and at J to 6 bases, leaving 8 bases not matched to a gene. Written as DNA, the CDR3 is TGTGCCAGCGCACTACAGGGGGCGGGTCAGCCCCAGCATTTT. Translating it yields CASALQGAGQPQHF.

The chain is built from TRBV11-2 and TRBJ2-1, with unresolved D. Germline CDR1 SGHAT, CDR2 FQNNGV. The germline V and J ends were trimmed by 4 bases and 5 bases, with 6 bases remaining between them. The CDR3 consists of 12 residues. Here the CDR3 DNA reads TGTGCCAGCAGCTACAGCCACAATGAGCAGTTCTTC. Protein sequence: CASSYSHNEQFF.

The gene calls are TRBV6-5 and TRBJ2-7; TRBD1 aligns across 8 bases. From germline, CDR1 is MNHEY and CDR2 SVGAGI. This CDR3 region has 14 residues. J lost 0 bases, V lost 6 bases, and 4 bases had no gene match. The CDR3 sequence is CASSPTGASYEQYF. The CDR3 DNA is TGTGCCAGCAGCCCGACAGGGGCCTCCTACGAGCAGTACTTC.

The V call is TRBV6-5, the J call TRBJ1-4, with D maybe TRBD1 (6 bases). The CDR3 contains 13 residues. CDR1 and CDR2 from the germline V gene are MNHEY and SVGAGI. Trimming stripped 8 bases from V and 8 bases from J, with 15 bases between. CDR3 protein: CASRGQGGEKLFF. For the CDR3, the DNA is TGTGCCAGCCGGGGGCAGGGTGGGGAAAAACTGTTTTTT.

This chain links TRBV16 with TRBJ2-7, with 10 bases lining up with TRBD1. The J segment lost 1 base and the V segment lost 1 base, leaving 7 bases of the junction unmatched. The CDR3 contains 17 residues. The germline CDR1 and CDR2 sequences are KGHSY and FQNENV. DNA of the CDR3: TGTGCCAGCAGCCAATTTTGGTCGGACAGGGGGTCCTACGAGCAGTACTTC. Protein: CASSQFWSDRGSYEQYF.

The V gene is TRBV11-2, the J gene TRBJ1-2; D possibly corresponds to TRBD1 (5 bases). The V gene lost 1 base and the J gene lost 4 bases, with 7 bases spanning the gap. CDR3 length equals 13 residues. Germline V gene lookup returns CDR1 SGHAT and CDR2 FQNNGV. The CDR3 DNA reads as TGTGCCAGCAGCTTAGGACAGATCTATGGCTACACCTTC. Its protein is CASSLGQIYGYTF.

The V gene is TRBV5-1, the J gene TRBJ1-4; 7 nucleotides match TRBD1. In germline, CDR1 is SGHRS, CDR2 YFSETQ. This CDR3 contains 17 residues. The V gene end was trimmed by 2 bases and the J gene end by 1 base; junction bases not matched to a gene: 8. CDR3 sequence reads: CASSFSRGYETNEKLFF. In nucleotides, the CDR3 is TGCGCCAGCAGCTTCTCCAGGGGGTATGAAACTAATGAAAAACTGTTTTTT.

This clone has more than one count but fewer than ten. The chain recombines TRBV6-1 with TRBJ2-7; D might be TRBD2 (5 bases). V lost 8 bases and J 1 base, leaving 15 bases between the germline ends. This CDR3 is 14 amino acids long. Germline V CDR1 and CDR2: MNHNS, SASEGT. CDR3: CASSPLTGSYEQYF. The CDR3 DNA is TGTGCCAGCTCCCCGCTCACGGGGTCCTACGAGCAGTACTTC.

The table lists this clone with many counts. This sequence joins TRBV11-2 and TRBJ2-7; tentatively, D is TRBD2 (5 bases). V lost 7 bases and J 12 bases, leaving 19 bases between the germline ends. CDR1 is SGHAT and CDR2 is FQNNGV in the germline V gene. The CDR3 totals 12 residues. CDR3 DNA: TGTGCCAGCACCCCTTCGGGGTTAAGTTTGTACTTC. Translating gives CASTPSGLSLYF.

The chain combines TRBV25-1 with TRBJ2-3; D ambiguous. CDR1 is MGHDK, CDR2 SYGVNS, per germline. V was clipped by 4 bases and J by 2 bases, with 13 bases between them. The CDR3 loop spans 15 amino acids. CDR3 residues: CASSAQTTTTDTQYF. As DNA, the CDR3 is TGTGCCAGCAGTGCCCAAACTACCACCACAGATACGCAGTATTTT.

This chain connects TRBV7-9 to TRBJ1-6, with D hard to call. The CDR3 sequence is 12 residues long. The germline V gene has CDR1 SEHNR and CDR2 FQNEAQ (reference sequence). V was pared by 5 bases and J by 10 bases, with 9 bases between. The CDR3 DNA sequence: TGTGCCAGCAGCCCCCAGGACTCACCCCTCCACTTT. Residues: CASSPQDSPLHF.

This chain joins TRBV6-4 and TRBJ2-7; the D gene is possibly TRBD2 (5 bases). Germline loops: CDR1 MRHNA, CDR2 SNTAGT. With 2 bases removed from V and 6 bases from J, the gap between germline ends came to 11 bases. The CDR3 totals 13 residues. The CDR3 DNA is TGTGCCAGCAGTGACGGGGAGTGGAGCGAGCAGTACTTC. Residues: CASSDGEWSEQYF.

In this sample, this clone turned up a few times. The chain joins TRBV4-2 to TRBJ2-3; D perhaps matches TRBD1 (5 bases). Germline-derived CDR1 and CDR2 are LGHNA and YNFKEQ. The ends were cut back, 2 bases at V and 6 bases at J, with 12 bases in the middle. The CDR3 has 14 residues. This CDR3 reads CASSQTRVRDTQYF. Written as DNA, the CDR3 is TGTGCCAGCAGCCAAACCAGGGTGAGGGATACGCAGTATTTT.

This clone was counted a single time. The gene calls are TRBV6-5 and TRBJ2-1; 8 bases line up with TRBD1. The CDR3 covers 16 residues. Germline CDR1 MNHEY, CDR2 SVGAGI. V trimming: 4 bases; J trimming: 0 bases; junction bases outside the gene matches: 5. CDR3 coding DNA: TGTGCCAGCAGTTCCCGACAGGGGAGCTCCTACAATGAGCAGTTCTTC. Protein sequence: CASSSRQGSSYNEQFF.

The CDR3 loop reads CASSLIGGNTEAFF. CDR3 DNA: TGTGCCAGCAGCTTGATCGGAGGGAACACTGAAGCTTTCTTT. This chain uses TRBV5-4 with TRBJ1-1; no clear D. This CDR3 has 14 residues. Trimming took off 1 base at V and 1 base at J, with 8 bases between the two ends. Germline loops: CDR1 SGHNT, CDR2 YYREEE (reference sequence).

The V gene is TRBV5-1, the J gene TRBJ2-2, with D possibly being TRBD1 (6 bases). The CDR3 consists of 16 residues. V lost 6 bases to trimming and J lost 4 bases, with 19 bases between them. Germline V CDR1 and CDR2: SGHRS, YFSETQ. CDR3 sequence reads: CASNHHHGTTTGELFF. The CDR3 bases are TGCGCCAGCAATCACCATCATGGGACAACCACCGGGGAGCTGTTTTTT.

This clone was seen once. V and J are TRBV7-8 and TRBJ2-4; D uncertain. Germline loops: CDR1 SGHVS, CDR2 FQNEAQ. The CDR3 spans 13 residues. V was clipped by 1 base and J by 12 bases, with 13 bases between them. Here the CDR3 DNA reads TGTGCCAGCAGCTTAGTGGCCTTTGGGAATCAGTACTTC. Protein: CASSLVAFGNQYF.

A few counts support this clone. The rearrangement joins TRBV5-1 to TRBJ2-7, with D perhaps assigned TRBD1 or TRBD2 (6 bases each). Germline CDR1 SGHRS, CDR2 YFSETQ. Trimming cost V 6 bases and J 3 bases, with 22 bases left between them. The CDR3 covers 16 residues. This chain's CDR3 is CASTRGGSWTDYEQYF. In DNA, the CDR3 is TGCGCCAGCACAAGAGGGGGGTCGTGGACAGACTACGAGCAGTACTTC.

This clone was found many times. The chain combines TRBV6-1 with TRBJ1-5; the D gene is possibly TRBD1 (5 bases). The CDR3 loop spans 14 amino acids. The germline V gene encodes CDR1 MNHNS and CDR2 SASEGT. The V and J ends lost 4 bases and 6 bases respectively, with 13 bases between them. The DNA of the CDR3 is TGTGCCAGCAGTGTTCCGGGGCGGAGTCAGCCCCAGCATTTT. Residues: CASSVPGRSQPQHF.

The sample holds a few counts of this clone. This sequence joins TRBV11-3 and TRBJ2-3; the D gene is possibly TRBD1 (5 bases). Germline V gene sequence: CDR1 SGHNT, CDR2 YENEEA. The CDR3 is 16 residues long. V was clipped by 1 base and J by 4 bases, with 15 bases between them. CDR3 nucleotides: TGTGCCAGCAGCTTAGTTGTCGCAGGGATGGCAGATACGCAGTATTTT. Its translation is CASSLVVAGMADTQYF.

This clone occurred a few times. Being one base from a much bigger clone, this may be a read error. The same CDR3 arises from other DNA sequences in this sample as well. This chain connects TRBV2 to TRBJ1-1; D is uncertain. CDR1 and CDR2 from the germline V gene are SNHLY and FYNNEI. This CDR3 contains 11 residues. V was cut by 6 bases and J by 1 base, with 3 bases left in between. This CDR3 reads CASSENTEAFF. CDR3 in DNA: TGTGCCAGCAGCGAGAACACTGAAGCTTTCTTT. Together with reference TRBV2 and TRBJ1-1, the CDR3 gives the full variable domain: EPEVTQTPSHQVTQMGQEVILRCVPISNHLYFYWYRQILGQKVEFLVSFYNNEISEKSEIFDDQFSVERPDGSNFTLKIRSTKLEDSAMYFCASSENTEAFFGQGTRLTVV.